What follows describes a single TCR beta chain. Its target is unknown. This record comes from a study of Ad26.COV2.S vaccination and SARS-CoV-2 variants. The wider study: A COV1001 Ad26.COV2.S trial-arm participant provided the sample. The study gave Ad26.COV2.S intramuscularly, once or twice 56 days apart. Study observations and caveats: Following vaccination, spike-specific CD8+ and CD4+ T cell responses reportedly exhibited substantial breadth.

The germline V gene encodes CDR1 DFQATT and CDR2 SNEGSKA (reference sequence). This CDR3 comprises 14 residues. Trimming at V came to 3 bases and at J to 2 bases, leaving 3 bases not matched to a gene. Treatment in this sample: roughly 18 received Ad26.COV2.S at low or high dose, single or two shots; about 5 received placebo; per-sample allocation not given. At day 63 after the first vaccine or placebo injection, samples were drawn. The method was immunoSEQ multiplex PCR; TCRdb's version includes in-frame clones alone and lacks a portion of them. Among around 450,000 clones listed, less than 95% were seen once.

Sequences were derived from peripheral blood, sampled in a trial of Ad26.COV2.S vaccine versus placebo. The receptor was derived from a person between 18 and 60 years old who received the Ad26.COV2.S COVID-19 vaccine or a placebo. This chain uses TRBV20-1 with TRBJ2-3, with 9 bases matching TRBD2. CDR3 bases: TGCAGTGCTAGTCGCGGGAGGGCCACAGATACGCAGTATTTT. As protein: CSASRGRATDTQYF.